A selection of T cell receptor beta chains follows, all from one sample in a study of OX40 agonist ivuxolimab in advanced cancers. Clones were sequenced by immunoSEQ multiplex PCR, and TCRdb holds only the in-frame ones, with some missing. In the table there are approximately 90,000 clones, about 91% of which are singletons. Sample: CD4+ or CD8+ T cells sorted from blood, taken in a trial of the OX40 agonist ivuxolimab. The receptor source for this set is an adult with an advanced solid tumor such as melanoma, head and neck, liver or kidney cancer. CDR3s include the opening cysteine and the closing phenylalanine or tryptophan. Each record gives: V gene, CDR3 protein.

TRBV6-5 CASSPGQSNNQPQHF
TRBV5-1 CASSRQSSYNEQFF
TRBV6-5 CASSYSSAGFQPQHF
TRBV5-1 CASSGDRGHMATQYF
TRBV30 CAWSVKWLDHTGELFF
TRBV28 CASTPSATANTGELFF
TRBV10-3 CAISIRENEQYF
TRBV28 CASSLRGLAGVTDTQYF
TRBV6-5 CASSTNRATNEKLFF
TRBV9 CASSVRQETYEQYF
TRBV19 CASSLAGGPNYEQYF
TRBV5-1 CASSLGLKETQYF
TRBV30 CAWRSRTNTGELFF
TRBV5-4 CASSLSSSGANVLTF
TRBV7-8 CASSFGGTNEKLFF
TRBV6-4 CASSASGLAGGTDTQYF
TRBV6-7 CASRRHSGRETQYF
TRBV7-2 CASSATTGSYNEQFF
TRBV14 CASSQSPVNTEAFF
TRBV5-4 CASSSGDGEPQHF
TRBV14 CASSQESTGLKNIQYF
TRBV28 CASSPSTGTSGRETQYF
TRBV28 CASSLWGLDSNQPQHF
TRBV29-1 CSVGLAGGPGELFF
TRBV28 CASRLTSISYNEQFF
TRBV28 CASSFFLATRGQETQYF
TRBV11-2 CASSLWGYEQYF
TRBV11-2 CASSSPGQASF
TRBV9 CASSPWLTDYEQYF
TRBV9 CASSGGIGRETQYF
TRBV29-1 CSVDTSTDTQYF
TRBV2 CASQNDGNTIYF
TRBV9 CASSVAGGYQPQHF
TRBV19 CASSITGRSNEKLFF
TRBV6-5 CAAQRAHNQPQHF
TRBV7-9 CASSLDGRGTQYF
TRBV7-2 CASSLGTSVEQYF
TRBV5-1 CASSDGTGEETQYF
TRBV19 CASSRTGSYEQYF
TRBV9 CASSPRGGLSYNEQFF
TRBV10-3 CAISASGAQETQYF